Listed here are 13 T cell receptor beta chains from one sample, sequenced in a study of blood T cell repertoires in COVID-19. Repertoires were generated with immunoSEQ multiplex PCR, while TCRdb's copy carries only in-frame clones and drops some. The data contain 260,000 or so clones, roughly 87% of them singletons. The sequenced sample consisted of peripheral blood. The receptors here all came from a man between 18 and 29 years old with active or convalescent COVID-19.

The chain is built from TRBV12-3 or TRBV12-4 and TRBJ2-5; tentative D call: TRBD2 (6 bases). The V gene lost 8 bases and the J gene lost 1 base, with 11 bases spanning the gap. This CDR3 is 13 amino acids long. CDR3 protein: CASGGTSQETQYF. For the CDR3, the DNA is TGTGCCAGCGGAGGGACTTCCCAAGAGACCCAGTACTTC.

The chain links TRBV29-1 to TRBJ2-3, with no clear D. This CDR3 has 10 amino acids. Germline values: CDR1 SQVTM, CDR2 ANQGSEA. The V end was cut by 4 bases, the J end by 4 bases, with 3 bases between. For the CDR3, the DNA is TGCAGCGTTGCCGCAGATACGCAGTATTTT. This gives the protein CSVAADTQYF.

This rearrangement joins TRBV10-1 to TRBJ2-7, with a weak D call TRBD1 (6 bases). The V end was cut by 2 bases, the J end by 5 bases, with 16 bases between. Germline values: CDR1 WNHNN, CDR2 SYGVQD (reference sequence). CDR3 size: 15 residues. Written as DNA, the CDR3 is TGCGCCAGCAGTGAGGTTAGGGACACGGGACACGAGCAGTACTTC. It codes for CASSEVRDTGHEQYF.

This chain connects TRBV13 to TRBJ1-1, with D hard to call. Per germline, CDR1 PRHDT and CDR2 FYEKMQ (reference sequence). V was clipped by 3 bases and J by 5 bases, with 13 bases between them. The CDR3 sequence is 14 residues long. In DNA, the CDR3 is TGTGCCAGCAGCTTCAGAAGCGAACGGACTGAAGCTTTCTTT. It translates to CASSFRSERTEAFF.

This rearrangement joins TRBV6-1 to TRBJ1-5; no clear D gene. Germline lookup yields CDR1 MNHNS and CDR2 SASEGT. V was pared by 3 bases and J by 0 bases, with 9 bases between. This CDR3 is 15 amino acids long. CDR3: CASSEDFYSNQPQHF. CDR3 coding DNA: TGTGCCAGCAGTGAGGACTTTTATAGCAATCAGCCCCAGCATTTT.

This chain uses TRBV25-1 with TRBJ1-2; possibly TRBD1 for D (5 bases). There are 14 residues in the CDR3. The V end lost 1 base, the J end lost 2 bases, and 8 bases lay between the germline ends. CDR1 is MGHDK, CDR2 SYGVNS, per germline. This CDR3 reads CASSELAGNYGYTF. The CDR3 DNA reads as TGTGCCAGCAGTGAATTGGCAGGGAACTATGGCTACACCTTC.

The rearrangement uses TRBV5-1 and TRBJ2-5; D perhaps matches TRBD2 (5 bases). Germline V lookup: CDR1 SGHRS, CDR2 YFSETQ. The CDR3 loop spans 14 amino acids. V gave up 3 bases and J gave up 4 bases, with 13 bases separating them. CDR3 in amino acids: CASSSTTVGETQYF. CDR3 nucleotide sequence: TGCGCCAGCAGCTCGACTACCGTCGGAGAGACCCAGTACTTC.

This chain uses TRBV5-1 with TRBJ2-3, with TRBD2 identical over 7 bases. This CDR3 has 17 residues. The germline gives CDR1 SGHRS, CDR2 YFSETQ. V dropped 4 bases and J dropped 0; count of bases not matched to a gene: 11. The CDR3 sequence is CASSHGGTSASTDTQYF. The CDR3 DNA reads TGCGCCAGCAGCCACGGGGGGACTTCCGCTAGCACAGATACGCAGTATTTT.

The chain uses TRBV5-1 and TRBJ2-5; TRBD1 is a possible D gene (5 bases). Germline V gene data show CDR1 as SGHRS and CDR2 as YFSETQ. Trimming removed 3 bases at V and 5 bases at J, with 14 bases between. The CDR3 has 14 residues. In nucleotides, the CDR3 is TGCGCCAGCAGCTGGGGCAGGATCGGGGAGACCCAGTACTTC. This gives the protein CASSWGRIGETQYF.

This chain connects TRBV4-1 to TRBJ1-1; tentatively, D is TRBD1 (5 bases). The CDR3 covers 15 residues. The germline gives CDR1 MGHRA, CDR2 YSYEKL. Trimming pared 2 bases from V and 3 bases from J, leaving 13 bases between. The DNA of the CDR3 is TGCGCCAGCAGCCAAAGGCCAGGGCTGGACACTGAAGCTTTCTTT. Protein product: CASSQRPGLDTEAFF.

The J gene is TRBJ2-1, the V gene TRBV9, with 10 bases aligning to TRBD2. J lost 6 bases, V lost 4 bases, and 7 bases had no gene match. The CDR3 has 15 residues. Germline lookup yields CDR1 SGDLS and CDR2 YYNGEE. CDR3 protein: CASSHSGGPINEQFF. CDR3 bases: TGTGCCAGCAGCCATAGCGGGGGGCCAATCAATGAGCAGTTCTTC.

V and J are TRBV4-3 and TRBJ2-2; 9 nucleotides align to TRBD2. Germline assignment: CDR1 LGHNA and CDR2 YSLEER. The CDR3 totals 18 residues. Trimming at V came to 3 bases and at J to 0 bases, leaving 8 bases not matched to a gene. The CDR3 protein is CASSQSPLAGANTGELFF. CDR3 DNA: TGCGCCAGCAGCCAGTCCCCTTTAGCGGGGGCGAACACCGGGGAGCTGTTTTTT.

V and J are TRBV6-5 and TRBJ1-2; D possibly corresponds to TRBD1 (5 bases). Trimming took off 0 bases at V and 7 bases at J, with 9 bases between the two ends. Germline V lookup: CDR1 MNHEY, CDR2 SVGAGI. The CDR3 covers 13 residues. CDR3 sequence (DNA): TGTGCCAGCAGTTACTCTTGGGGCGCTGGCTACACCTTC. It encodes CASSYSWGAGYTF.